The 17 T cell receptor beta chains listed next were all sequenced from one sample in a study of type 1 and type 2 diabetes patients. Genomic DNA was the PCR template. A primer set of 30 forward and 13 reverse primers amplified the CDR3. TCRdb called the multiplex PCR reads again in MiXCR, with one record for every CDR3 protein. The data hold about 270,000 distinct CDR3 sequences, with over 45% observed a single time. The sample comprised peripheral blood mononuclear cells (PBMCs). The source is a man aged 18 to 30 with type 2 diabetes.

J is TRBJ1-6 and V is TRBV4-3; no definite D call. Trimming removed 8 bases at V and 8 bases at J, with 13 bases between. Germline loops: CDR1 LGHNA, CDR2 YSLEER. This CDR3 has 13 residues. CDR3 residues: CASRLDPDSPLHF. CDR3 nucleotides: TGCGCCAGCCGCCTAGATCCAGATTCACCCCTCCACTTT.

This clonotype was recorded a few times. The V gene is TRBV7-3, the J gene TRBJ1-2; tentatively, D is TRBD1 (6 bases). Per germline, CDR1 SGHTA and CDR2 FQGTGA. The CDR3 length is 15 residues. Deletions cut 2 bases from V and 4 bases from J, with 14 bases between. Here the CDR3 DNA reads TGTGCCAGCAGCTTAGAAACAGGGTTGGCCTATGGCTACACCTTC. This encodes CASSLETGLAYGYTF.

This clonotype has more than one count but fewer than ten. This chain joins TRBV15 and TRBJ2-7; TRBD1 aligns across 8 bases. V shed 1 base, J shed 0 bases, and the junction held 8 bases outside the gene matches. Germline loops: CDR1 LNHNV, CDR2 YYDKDF (reference sequence). The CDR3 totals 17 residues. This CDR3 is CATSRGPGTGDSYEQYF. The CDR3 nucleotides read TGTGCCACCAGCAGAGGACCCGGGACAGGCGACTCCTACGAGCAGTACTTC.

The rearrangement links TRBV5-1 to TRBJ2-1; 15 bases line up with TRBD2. The junction had 7 bases not matched to a gene; V was cut back by 4 bases and J by 2 bases. Germline loops: CDR1 SGHRS, CDR2 YFSETQ. The CDR3 totals 18 residues. CDR3 sequence: CASSPGLAGGPTYNEQFF. The CDR3 bases are TGCGCCAGCAGCCCTGGACTAGCGGGAGGGCCAACCTACAATGAGCAGTTCTTC.

This chain links TRBV7-6 with TRBJ2-7; 8 nucleotides match TRBD2. Germline CDR1 and CDR2: SGHVS and FNYEAQ. The V segment lost 2 bases and the J segment 4 bases; nucleotides outside the gene matches: 10. This CDR3 has 16 residues. Here the CDR3 reads CASSLRGGGAKYEQYF. CDR3 DNA: TGTGCCAGCAGCTTACGGGGGGGGGGCGCGAAATACGAGCAGTACTTC. Using reference TRBV7-6 and TRBJ2-7 for the parts outside the CDR3, the full variable domain is GAGVSQSPRYKVTKRGQDVALRCDPISGHVSLYWYRQALGQGPEFLTYFNYEAQQDKSGLPNDRFSAERPEGSISTLTIQRTEQRDSAMYRCASSLRGGGAKYEQYFGPGTRLTVT.

In its sample, this clonotype was seen a few times. This chain links TRBV6-6 with TRBJ1-5; 7 bases map to TRBD1. The V segment lost 6 bases and the J segment 5 bases; nucleotides outside the gene matches: 7. Germline CDR1 reads MNHNY; CDR2 reads SVGAGI (reference sequence). This CDR3 has 14 amino acids. The CDR3 region has the DNA TGTGCCAGCAGGCGGGACAGCCTCTATCAGCCCCAGCATTTT. Translated: CASRRDSLYQPQHF.

J is TRBJ1-2 and V is TRBV19; 9 bases align to TRBD1. Germline V gene lookup returns CDR1 LNHDA and CDR2 SQIVND (reference sequence). The ends lost 3 bases at V and 6 bases at J; junction bases unmatched: 8. The CDR3 length is 15 residues. The CDR3 nucleotides are TGTGCCAGTAGTATCACAGGGGGCGCTGAGAATGGCTACACCTTC. Translated: CASSITGGAENGYTF.

Details on this clonotype: The junction departs from germline at one end; a sequencing error may be responsible. The V gene is TRBV19, the J gene TRBJ2-4; TRBD1 aligns across 8 bases. This CDR3 has 14 residues. Per germline, CDR1 LNHDA and CDR2 SQIVND (reference sequence). The CDR3 bases are TGTGCCAGTAGTACCGGACAGGGCAAAAACATTCAGTGCTTC. Translating it yields CASSTGQGKNIQCF.

The gene calls are TRBV28 and TRBJ2-7, with 7 nucleotides matching TRBD1. V was pared by 5 bases and J by 4 bases, with 8 bases of the junction left unmatched. This CDR3 region has 14 residues. Germline assignment: CDR1 MDHEN and CDR2 SYDVKM. CDR3 sequence (DNA): TGTGCCAGCAGTCCGGACAGGTTTCGTTACGAGCAGTACTTC. Translation gives CASSPDRFRYEQYF.

The chain carries TRBV20-1 and TRBJ2-7; D is ambiguous. In germline, CDR1 is DFQATT, CDR2 SNEGSKA (reference sequence). This CDR3 has 15 amino acids. The V gene lost 0 bases and the J gene lost 2 bases, with 14 bases spanning the gap. In nucleotides, the CDR3 is TGCAGTGCTAGAGATCGGTCGACGGCGCCCTACGAGCAGTACTTC. As protein: CSARDRSTAPYEQYF.

Regarding this clonotype: This could be a read error, since a much larger clone is one nucleotide away. The chain recombines TRBV10-3 with TRBJ2-1, with TRBD1 identical over 8 bases. Per germline, CDR1 ENHRY and CDR2 SYGVKD. This CDR3 comprises 15 residues. With 6 bases clipped from V and 6 bases from J, the junction kept 10 bases outside the gene matches. The CDR3 nucleotides are TGTGCCATCAGCCCGACAGGGGCGGGAAGCAATGAGCAGTTCTTC. The encoded protein is CAISPTGAGSNEQFF.

This clonotype was picked up a small number of times. The rearrangement uses TRBV20-1 and TRBJ2-7; unclear D gene. Germline CDR1 is DFQATT and CDR2 is SNEGSKA (reference sequence). The V and J ends lost 1 base and 3 bases respectively, with 7 bases between them. The CDR3 covers 12 residues. Here the CDR3 DNA reads TGCAGTGCTAGAGTTAACGTCTACGAGCAGTACTTC. This sequence encodes CSARVNVYEQYF.

This clonotype was found a few times. V is TRBV20-1 and J is TRBJ1-6; 7 positions agree with TRBD1. The V gene's germline CDR1 is DFQATT and CDR2 SNEGSKA (reference sequence). With 0 bases clipped from V and 5 bases from J, the junction kept 7 bases outside the gene matches. The CDR3 is 16 residues long. The CDR3 reads CSARDTRQGDNSPLHF. The DNA for the CDR3 is TGCAGTGCTAGAGATACACGGCAGGGGGATAATTCACCCCTCCACTTT.

The genes are TRBV15 and TRBJ1-5; D remains unclear. Germline V gene sequence: CDR1 LNHNV, CDR2 YYDKDF (reference sequence). This CDR3 contains 14 residues. Trimming shortened V by 3 bases and J by 7 bases, and 13 bases separated the two germline ends. The CDR3 loop reads CATSRDRGRQPQHF. The CDR3 bases are TGTGCCACCAGCAGGGACCGAGGGAGGCAGCCCCAGCATTTT.

This clonotype showed up just a few times. This chain links TRBV28 with TRBJ1-2, with D perhaps matching TRBD1 (5 bases). CDR1 and CDR2 from the germline V gene are MDHEN and SYDVKM. This CDR3 is 13 amino acids long. The V and J ends lost 7 bases and 8 bases respectively, with 17 bases between them. In nucleotides, the CDR3 is TGTGCCAGCACCATGGGGGGTTCTGTCGGCTACACCTTC. This translates into CASTMGGSVGYTF.

In this sample, this clonotype turned up many times. The chain carries TRBV15 and TRBJ2-7; TRBD2 matches 7 bases. Germline trimming cut 0 bases from V and 2 bases from J; bases unmatched to any gene: 4. The CDR3 runs to 15 residues. CDR1 LNHNV and CDR2 YYDKDF come from the germline V gene (reference sequence). DNA for the CDR3: TGTGCCACCAGCAGAGATTACGGGACTACCTACGAGCAGTACTTC. Amino acids: CATSRDYGTTYEQYF.

The J gene is TRBJ2-3, the V gene TRBV5-1; unclear D gene. Per the germline V gene, CDR1 is SGHRS and CDR2 is YFSETQ. V shed 1 base and J shed 2 bases, with 23 bases lying between them. This CDR3 is built from 19 residues. CDR3 protein: CASSLNFAGIPKHTDTQYF. The CDR3 DNA sequence: TGCGCCAGCAGCTTGAACTTCGCTGGGATACCCAAACACACAGATACGCAGTATTTT.